This TCR beta chain was identified during a study of T cell responses to AZD1222 COVID-19 vaccine. Study results and caveats: Epitopes outside B.1.351 and B.1.1.7 mutated regions reportedly drew nearly half of spike TCRs. CD4 TCRs associated with vaccination spanned spike, dominating at 160-218 and 743-854. The number of AZD1222 recipients seropositive at baseline was only five or six.

Profiled with immunoSEQ multiplex PCR; TCRdb holds only in-frame clones, not every one. Here the sample spans 95,000 to 150,000 clones, approximately 85% being singletons. The germline gives CDR1 SGHAT, CDR2 FQNNGV. This CDR3 has 15 residues. With 1 base removed from V and 5 bases from J, the gap between germline ends came to 12 bases. As concerns this clone: Its target is unknown.

This specimen was peripheral blood, taken on day 0 of AZD1222 vaccination. The V gene is TRBV11-2, the J gene TRBJ1-5; D gene uncertain. This clonotype was obtained from an adult in good health. The chain's CDR3 is CASSLAAGIDQPQHF. The CDR3 region has the DNA TGTGCCAGCAGCTTAGCGGCGGGGATAGATCAGCCCCAGCATTTT. The full variable domain, its missing parts supplied by reference TRBV11-2 and TRBJ1-5, is EAGVAQSPRYKIIEKRQSVAFWCNPISGHATLYWYQQILGQGPKLLIQFQNNGVVDDSQLPKDRFSAERLKGVDSTLKIQPAKLEDSAVYLCASSLAAGIDQPQHFGDGTRLSIL.